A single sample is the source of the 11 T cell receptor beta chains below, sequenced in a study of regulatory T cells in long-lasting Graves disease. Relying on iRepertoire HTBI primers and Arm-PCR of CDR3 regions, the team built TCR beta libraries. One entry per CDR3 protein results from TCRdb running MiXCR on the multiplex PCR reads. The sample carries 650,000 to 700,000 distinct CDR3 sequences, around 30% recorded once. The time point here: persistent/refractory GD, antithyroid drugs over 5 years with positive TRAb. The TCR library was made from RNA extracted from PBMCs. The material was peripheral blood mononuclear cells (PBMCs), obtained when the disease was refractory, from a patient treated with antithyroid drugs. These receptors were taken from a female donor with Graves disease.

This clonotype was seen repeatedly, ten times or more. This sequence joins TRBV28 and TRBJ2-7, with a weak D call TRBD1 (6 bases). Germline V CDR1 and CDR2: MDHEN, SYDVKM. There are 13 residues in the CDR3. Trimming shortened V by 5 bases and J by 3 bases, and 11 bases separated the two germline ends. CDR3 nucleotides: TGTGCCAGCAGTAACACAGGGCACTACGAGCAGTACTTC. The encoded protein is CASSNTGHYEQYF. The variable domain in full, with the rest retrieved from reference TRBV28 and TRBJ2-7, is DVKVTQSSRYLVKRTGEKVFLECVQDMDHENMFWYRQDPGLGLRLIYFSYDVKMKEKGDIPEGYSVSREKKERFSLILESASTNQTSMYLCASSNTGHYEQYFGPGTRLTVT.

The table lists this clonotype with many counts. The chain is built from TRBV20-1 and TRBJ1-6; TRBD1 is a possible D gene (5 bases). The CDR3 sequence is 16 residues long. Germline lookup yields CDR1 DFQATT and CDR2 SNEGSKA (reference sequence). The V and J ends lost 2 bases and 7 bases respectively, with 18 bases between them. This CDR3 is CSARLLGGMRNSPLHF. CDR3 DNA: TGCAGTGCTAGACTCTTGGGGGGGATGAGGAATTCACCCCTCCACTTT.

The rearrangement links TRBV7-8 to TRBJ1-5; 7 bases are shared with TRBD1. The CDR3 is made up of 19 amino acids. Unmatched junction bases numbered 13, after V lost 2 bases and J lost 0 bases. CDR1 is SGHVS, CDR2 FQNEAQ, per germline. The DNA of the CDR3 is TGTGCCAGCAGCTTATGGGGGCCGAAACAGGGGTATAGCAATCAGCCCCAGCATTTT. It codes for CASSLWGPKQGYSNQPQHF.

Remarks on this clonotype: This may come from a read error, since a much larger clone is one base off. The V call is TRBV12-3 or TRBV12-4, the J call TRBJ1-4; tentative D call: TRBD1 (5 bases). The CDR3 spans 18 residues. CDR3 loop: CASTAGTHLWGTNEKLVF. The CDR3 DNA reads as TGTGCCAGCACTGCCGGGACTCATCTCTGGGGAACTAATGAAAAACTGGTTTTT.

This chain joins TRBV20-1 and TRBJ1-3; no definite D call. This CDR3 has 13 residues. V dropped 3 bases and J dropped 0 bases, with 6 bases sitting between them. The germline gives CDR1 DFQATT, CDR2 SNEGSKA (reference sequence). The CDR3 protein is CSARVSSGNTIYF. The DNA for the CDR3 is TGCAGTGCTAGGGTCAGCTCTGGAAACACCATATATTTT.

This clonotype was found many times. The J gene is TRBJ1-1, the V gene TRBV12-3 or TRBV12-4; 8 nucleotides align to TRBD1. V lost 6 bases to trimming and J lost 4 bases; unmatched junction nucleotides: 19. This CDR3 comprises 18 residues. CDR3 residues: CASSPVGRGRVGSTEAFF. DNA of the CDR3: TGTGCCAGCAGCCCCGTCGGCAGGGGGCGAGTGGGGAGCACTGAAGCTTTCTTT.

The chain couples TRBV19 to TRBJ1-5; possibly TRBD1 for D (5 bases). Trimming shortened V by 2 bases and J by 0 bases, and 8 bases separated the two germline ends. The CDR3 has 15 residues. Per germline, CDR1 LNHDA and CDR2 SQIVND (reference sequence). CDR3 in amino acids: CASSIRDLSNQPQHF. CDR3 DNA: TGTGCCAGTAGTATAAGGGACCTTAGCAATCAGCCCCAGCATTTT.

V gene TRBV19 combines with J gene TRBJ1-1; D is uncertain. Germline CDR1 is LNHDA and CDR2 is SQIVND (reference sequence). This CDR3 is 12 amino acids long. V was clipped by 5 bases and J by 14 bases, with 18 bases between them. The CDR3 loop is CASSLHGRDRFF. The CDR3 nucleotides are TGTGCCAGTAGTCTCCACGGCAGAGATCGCTTCTTT.

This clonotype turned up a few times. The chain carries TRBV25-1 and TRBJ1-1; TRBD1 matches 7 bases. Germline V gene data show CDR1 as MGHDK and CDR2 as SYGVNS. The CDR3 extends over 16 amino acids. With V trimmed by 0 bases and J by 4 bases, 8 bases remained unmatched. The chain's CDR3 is CASSEYKTGQRTEAFF. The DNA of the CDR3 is TGTGCCAGCAGTGAATACAAGACAGGGCAGCGCACTGAAGCTTTCTTT.

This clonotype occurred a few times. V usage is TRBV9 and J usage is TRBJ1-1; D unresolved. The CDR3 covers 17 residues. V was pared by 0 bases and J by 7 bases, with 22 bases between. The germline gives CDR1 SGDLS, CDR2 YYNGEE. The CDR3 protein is CASSVGVIGTYSNEAFF. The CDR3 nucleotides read TGTGCCAGCAGCGTAGGAGTTATAGGAACCTATTCTAATGAAGCTTTCTTT.

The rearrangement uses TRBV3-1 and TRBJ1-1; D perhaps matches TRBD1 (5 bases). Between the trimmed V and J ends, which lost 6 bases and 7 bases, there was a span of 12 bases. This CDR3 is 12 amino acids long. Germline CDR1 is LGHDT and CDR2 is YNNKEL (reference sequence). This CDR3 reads CASSPGLREAFF. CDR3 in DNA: TGTGCCAGCAGTCCGGGACTGCGTGAAGCTTTCTTT. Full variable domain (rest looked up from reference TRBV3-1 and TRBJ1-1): DTAVSQTPKYLVTQMGNDKSIKCEQNLGHDTMYWYKQDSKKFLKIMFSYNNKELIINETVPNRFSPKSPDKAHLNLHINSLELGDSAVYFCASSPGLREAFFGQGTRLTVV.